Listed below are T cell receptor beta chains from one sample, sequenced in a study of blood T cell repertoires in COVID-19. Data came from immunoSEQ multiplex PCR; TCRdb stores just in-frame clones and leaves some out. The sample shows about 76,000 clones, 75% to 85% of them seen only once. Sequenced sample: peripheral blood. The receptors stem from a human donor in a cohort sampled during active COVID-19. The CDR3 runs from the conserved cysteine through the conserved F or W. D genes are given only for firm matches. Size values are once, few and many counts, or a class for expanded clones, and some rows have none.

d_gene	abundance	v_gene	j_gene	CDR3aa	CDR3nt
NA	NA	TRBV19	TRBJ2-2	CASSMQGPGTGELFF	TGTGCCAGTAGTATGCAGGGGCCAGGCACCGGGGAGCTGTTTTTT
NA	NA	TRBV5-1	TRBJ2-7	CASSSVGVRDEQYF	TGCGCCAGCAGCTCAGTGGGAGTTCGGGACGAGCAGTACTTC
NA	NA	TRBV25-1	TRBJ1-4	CASQSQEKLFF	TGTGCCAGCCAGTCGCAGGAAAAACTGTTTTTT
TRBD2	NA	TRBV4-1	TRBJ2-1	CASSQDLAGGVYNEQFF	TGCGCCAGCAGCCAAGATCTGGCGGGGGGGGTTTACAATGAGCAGTTCTTC
NA	few	TRBV18	TRBJ2-5	CASSIGSEETQYF	TGTGCCAGCTCCATAGGTAGCGAGGAGACCCAGTACTTC
NA	few	TRBV19	TRBJ1-2	CASSQTLNQDSYYGYTF	TGTGCCAGTAGTCAAACCCTGAATCAGGACTCCTACTATGGCTACACCTTC
TRBD1	NA	TRBV2	TRBJ1-1	CASSRDSNTEAFF	TGTGCCAGCAGTCGGGACAGCAACACTGAAGCTTTCTTT
NA	NA	TRBV18	TRBJ1-4	CASSPEQGLNEKLFF	TGTGCCAGCTCACCAGAACAGGGCCTTAATGAAAAACTGTTTTTT
TRBD1	NA	TRBV10-3	TRBJ1-1	CAISTGTGRNTEAFF	TGTGCCATCAGCACCGGGACAGGGAGGAACACTGAAGCTTTCTTT
NA	once	TRBV27	TRBJ1-2	CASSLAPGGFSGYTF	TGTGCCAGCAGTTTAGCCCCCGGAGGGTTCAGCGGCTACACCTTC
NA	once	TRBV7-3	TRBJ2-1	CASTLMAGNNEQFF	TGTGCCAGCACCTTAATGGCAGGGAACAATGAGCAGTTCTTC
NA	NA	TRBV7-2	TRBJ1-6	CASSPLQDSPLHF	TGTGCCAGCAGCCCACTACAGGATTCACCCCTCCACTTT
TRBD1	NA	TRBV7-9	TRBJ2-2	CASSLGQGTTGELFF	TGTGCCAGCAGTTTAGGACAGGGAACCACCGGGGAGCTGTTTTTT
TRBD1	NA	TRBV5-1	TRBJ2-1	CASSFTRGLNEQFF	TGCGCCAGCAGCTTTACCAGGGGGCTCAATGAGCAGTTCTTC
TRBD2	NA	TRBV3-1/TRBV3-2	TRBJ2-3	CASSQHLAGGRADTQYF	TGTGCCAGCAGCCAACACCTAGCGGGGGGGCGGGCAGATACGCAGTATTTT
NA	NA	TRBV2	TRBJ2-3	CASSVFRTDTQYF	TGTGCCAGCAGTGTTTTCAGAACAGATACGCAGTATTTT
TRBD2	NA	TRBV7-3	TRBJ2-7	CASSLEAGGPYEQYF	TGTGCCAGCAGCTTAGAAGCGGGGGGGCCGTACGAGCAGTACTTC
NA	once	TRBV7-9	TRBJ1-6	CASSFGNSPLHF	TGTGCCAGCAGCTTCGGGAATTCACCCCTCCACTTT
TRBD2	NA	TRBV7-6	TRBJ2-2	CGVQGLAGGPNTGELFF	TGTGGGGTCCAGGGGCTAGCGGGGGGCCCGAACACCGGGGAGCTGTTTTTT
NA	NA	TRBV5-1	TRBJ2-7	CASSLSSYEQYF	TGCGCCAGCAGCTTGTCTAGCTACGAGCAGTACTTC
TRBD1	once	TRBV6-5	TRBJ1-6	CASNLQGVRNSPLHF	TGTGCCAGTAACTTACAGGGGGTAAGGAATTCACCCCTCCACTTT
NA	NA	TRBV2	TRBJ1-6	CASSVVTANSPLHF	TGTGCCAGCAGTGTAGTGACAGCCAATTCACCCCTCCACTTT
TRBD1	NA	TRBV3-1/TRBV3-2	TRBJ2-7	CASSQARGKPYEQYF	TGTGCCAGCAGCCAAGCCAGGGGGAAACCCTACGAGCAGTACTTC
TRBD1	NA	TRBV5-1	TRBJ1-3	CASSKTGTGNTIYF	TGCGCCAGCAGCAAGACAGGGACTGGAAACACCATATATTTT
TRBD2	NA	TRBV3-1/TRBV3-2	TRBJ2-7	CASSPGTRVAGASYEQYF	TGTGCCAGCAGCCCCGGAACGAGGGTAGCGGGGGCCTCCTACGAGCAGTACTTC
TRBD2	NA	TRBV29-1	TRBJ2-7	CSVETPSGGPNEQYF	TGCAGCGTTGAAACGCCTAGCGGGGGACCCAACGAGCAGTACTTC
NA	NA	TRBV5-1	TRBJ2-3	CASSFIDRPTSTDTQYF	TGCGCCAGCAGCTTTATCGACAGACCCACTAGCACAGATACGCAGTATTTT
NA	NA	TRBV5-5	TRBJ2-1	CASSLWLLPNNEQFF	TGTGCCAGCAGCTTGTGGTTGCTCCCTAACAATGAGCAGTTCTTC
NA	NA	TRBV4-1	TRBJ2-1	CASSLGGGFYNEQFF	TGCGCCAGCAGCCTCGGAGGCGGCTTCTACAATGAGCAGTTCTTC
TRBD2	NA	TRBV11-3	TRBJ2-2	CASSNPAGGPAGELFF	TGTGCCAGCAGCAATCCAGCGGGGGGGCCAGCCGGGGAGCTGTTTTTT
TRBD1	NA	TRBV11-2	TRBJ2-1	CASSFRDRGNNEQFF	TGTGCCAGCAGCTTCCGGGACAGGGGGAACAATGAGCAGTTCTTC
NA	NA	TRBV7-8	TRBJ1-5	CASSLNLLSGNQPQHF	TGTGCCAGCAGCTTAAACCTCTTGTCAGGCAATCAGCCCCAGCATTTT
TRBD1	NA	TRBV6-5	TRBJ2-2	CASQGQGASGELFF	TGTGCCAGCCAGGGACAGGGGGCCTCTGGGGAGCTGTTTTTT
NA	NA	TRBV11-2	TRBJ1-1	CASSLTSSLIGAFF	TGTGCCAGCAGCTTAACTTCTTCCCTGATTGGAGCTTTCTTT
NA	NA	TRBV2	TRBJ1-5	CASSEAGGFYQPQHF	TGTGCCAGCAGTGAAGCGGGAGGATTCTATCAGCCCCAGCATTTT
NA	once	TRBV2	TRBJ2-7	CASNGQGFAYEQYF	TGTGCCAGCAATGGCCAGGGGTTTGCCTACGAGCAGTACTTC
TRBD1	NA	TRBV3-1/TRBV3-2	TRBJ2-7	CASADRASYEQYF	TGTGCCAGCGCGGACAGGGCGTCCTACGAGCAGTACTTC
NA	NA	TRBV27	TRBJ2-1	CASSFQGTNEQFF	TGTGCCAGCAGTTTCCAGGGTACGAATGAGCAGTTCTTC
NA	NA	TRBV5-6	TRBJ1-3	CASSLVDPGAGIIGNTIYF	TGTGCCAGCAGCTTGGTTGACCCCGGGGCGGGAATCATTGGAAACACCATATATTTT
NA	NA	TRBV18	TRBJ2-7	CASSPSRQGHEQYF	TGTGCCAGCTCACCATCTAGGCAGGGGCACGAGCAGTACTTC